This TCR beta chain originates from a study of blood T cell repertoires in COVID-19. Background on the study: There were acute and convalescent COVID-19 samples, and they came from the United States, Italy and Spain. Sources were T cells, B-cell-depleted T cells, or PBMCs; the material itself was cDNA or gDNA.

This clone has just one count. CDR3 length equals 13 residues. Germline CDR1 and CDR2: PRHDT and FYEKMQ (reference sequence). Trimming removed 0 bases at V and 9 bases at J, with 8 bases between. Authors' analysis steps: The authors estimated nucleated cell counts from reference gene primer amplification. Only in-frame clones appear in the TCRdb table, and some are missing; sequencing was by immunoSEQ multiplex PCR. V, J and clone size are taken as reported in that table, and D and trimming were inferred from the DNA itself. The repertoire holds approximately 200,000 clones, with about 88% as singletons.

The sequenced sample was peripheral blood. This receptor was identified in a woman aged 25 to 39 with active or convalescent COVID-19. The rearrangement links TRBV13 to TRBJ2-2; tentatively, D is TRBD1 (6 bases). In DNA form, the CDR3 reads TGTGCCAGCAGCTTAGGGGGACATCGGGAGCTGTTTTTT. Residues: CASSLGGHRELFF.